The source of this TCR beta chain is a study of T cells after yellow fever vaccination. This CDR3 contains 18 residues. V was clipped by 0 bases and J by 3 bases; unmatched bases: 14. Germline CDR1 DFQATT, CDR2 SNEGSKA (reference sequence). In its sample, this clonotype was seen many times. What it binds is unknown. TCRdb recomputed calls from the 5' RACE reads with MiXCR, one row per CDR3 protein. Among 200,000 to 300,000 distinct CDR3 sequences listed, approximately 3.8% were seen once. Study outcomes and limitations: In post-booster samples, most primary-vaccination clones reappeared (around 95% CD4, approximately 91% CD8). Highly abundant clonotypes carried over from the bulk population could end up in FACS-sorted repertoires as contaminants. Peaking on day 5 versus 15, the secondary response was faster but weaker.

The genes are TRBV20-1 and TRBJ2-7; 10 bases are a match to TRBD1. The material sequenced was PBMCs, taken 15 days after the yellow fever booster vaccination. This sequence was found in a man between 18 and 29 years old who received the YFV17D yellow fever vaccine. This CDR3 is CSARDDGLGQGPLYEQYF. The CDR3 bases are TGCAGTGCTAGAGATGACGGTTTGGGACAGGGGCCCCTCTACGAGCAGTACTTC.